The T cell receptor beta chain described here comes from a study of shared clonotypes between healthy human individuals (dated by TCRdb to between 2020 and 2021). In the study overall: The cohort comprised two women and three men aged 18 to 49 years. Per donor, leukapheresis produced somewhere between about 0.9 and 10 billion PBMCs. For each donor, CD4 naive and CD4 memory were each run on three plates, CD8 naive on two plates, and CD8 memory on one plate. Blood TCR repertoires of roughly 5 healthy adults were deeply sequenced to estimate repertoire size and the extent of clonotype sharing between individuals. To increase sequencing depth and limit assay-specific biases, different laboratories used diverse techniques to prepare libraries and sequence TCR repertoires. Beyond this particular receptor, the publication reports: Because the study included a small number of donors, the genetic and exposure-history diversity represented was limited. Only blood was sampled, and tissue TCR repertoires likely differ from those in blood. Naive subsets generally had larger estimated clonotype richness than memory subsets. Compared with non-shared clonotypes, clonotypes shared by all four sorted-subset donors had higher generation probabilities. Rarefaction of sorted-subset datasets indicated incomplete sequencing despite the large sequencing depth. Across a handful of donors, roughly 5.4% of naive CD4, more than 3% of naive CD8, roughly 2.2% of memory CD4, and approximately 0.4% of memory CD8 clonotypes were shared. Based on pairwise subsampling, the degree of clonotype sharing among donors was expected to be affected by sequencing depth.

CD8 naive samples were obtained by positive selection for CCR7 among CD45RO-negative cells, yielding a CD45RA+CCR7+ population from which TemRA cells were excluded. Donors were healthy HIV-negative adults with no recently reported acute infections or vaccinations. Every donor was a Caucasian adult residing in Nashville, Tennessee, USA. Blood was collected by leukapheresis, and PBMCs were isolated by Ficoll-Histopaque density gradient centrifugation and then cryopreserved in liquid nitrogen vapor phase. Analytical flow cytometry was used to check the purity and quantity of each magnetically sorted T cell population. From each sorted fraction, genomic DNA was isolated and quantified by UV absorbance on a Nanodrop 2000c. Note on this clone: Its target antigen remains unknown. One base away there is no much larger clone; base qualities are not given.

TCR CDR3 regions were amplified from genomic DNA by multiplex PCR using the deep immunoSEQ assay. Extracted genomic DNA from each cell subset was spread evenly across all wells of several immunoSEQ 96-well plates, with each plate serving as a replicate. For sorted subsets, about 0.2 ug genomic DNA, equal to 25,000 to 35,000 T cell genomes, was loaded into each replicate PCR. Purified libraries were quantified with a Qubit 3.0 fluorometer, sized on a Bioanalyzer 2100, and re-quantified with the KAPA Library Quantification kit. Each immunoSEQ 96-well plate was sequenced on its own single-read 150-cycle Illumina NextSeq 550 flow cell. As for the authors' bioinformatics: Because the immunoSEQ output held only junctional sequences and lacked quality scores, the filtering could not match the filtering applied to full-length reads. Sequences were annotated with PyIR, a Python wrapper for IgBLAST v1.9, and V/J genes and CDR3 were assigned using IMGT germline references. Reads were filtered out if the reads had weak V/J assignments (E-value above 1e-6), no CDR3, stop codons, out-of-frame junctions, or ambiguous translated residues. V3J clonotypes were defined as sequences sharing an identical inferred V gene, J gene, and CDR3 amino acid sequence. Percentage overlap between repertoires was calculated by dividing the number of shared unique clonotypes by the size of the smaller repertoire. RTK rarefaction, the Chao1 estimator, and Recon v2.1 estimates of unobserved clonotypes were used to assess repertoire richness. Generation probabilities were computed with OLGA for all TCRbeta clonotypes obtained by the gDNA method from a few donors. As stored in TCRdb, this immuneACCESS dataset retains in-frame rearrangements with V and J assigned. A fraction of the clones does not appear; measured against another copy, unresolved V genes explain less than half of the discrepancy, and the remainder lacks a known reason. The V and J calls and clone size are taken from that table; D and trimming were inferred from the DNA. This sample is represented by roughly 1,800,000 clones; over 85% of them were singletons. The ten largest clones capture less than 1.5% of the sample.

Counted from cysteine to phenylalanine, this CDR3 has 14 amino acids. Only the CDR3 portion is preserved as DNA: 42 bases, with reading frame beginning at the first base. Cut back by 4 bases and 1 base, the V and J ends lie 10 bases apart. Looking up the germline V gene yields CDR1 SGHDN and CDR2 FVKESK. The source material was naive CD8+ T cells sorted from blood. The cell subset or site label here, explained by the study, means: CD45RA+CCR7+. The V and J segments used are TRBV14 and TRBJ2-5; too little of a D gene remains to name it. The sequence derives from a man aged 18 to 29 in good health. The CDR3 reads as follows: CASSLLEGQETQYF. The nucleotides are TGTGCCAGCAGCCTCCTGGAAGGCCAAGAGACCCAGTACTTC.